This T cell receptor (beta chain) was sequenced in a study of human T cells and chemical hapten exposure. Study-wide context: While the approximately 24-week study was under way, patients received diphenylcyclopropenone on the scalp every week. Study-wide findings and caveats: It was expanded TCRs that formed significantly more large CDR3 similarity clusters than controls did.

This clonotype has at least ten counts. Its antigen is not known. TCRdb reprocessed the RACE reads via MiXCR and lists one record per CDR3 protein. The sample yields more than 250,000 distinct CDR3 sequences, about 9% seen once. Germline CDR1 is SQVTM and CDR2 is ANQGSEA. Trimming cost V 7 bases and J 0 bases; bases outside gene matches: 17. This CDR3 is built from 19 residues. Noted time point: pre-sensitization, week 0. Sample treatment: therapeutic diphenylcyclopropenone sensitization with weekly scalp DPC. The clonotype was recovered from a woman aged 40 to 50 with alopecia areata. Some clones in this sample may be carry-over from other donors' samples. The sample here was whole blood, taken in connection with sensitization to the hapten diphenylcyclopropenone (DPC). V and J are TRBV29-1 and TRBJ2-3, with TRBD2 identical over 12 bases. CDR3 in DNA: TGCAGCGCGGATCTCGAATGGACTAGCGGGAAGTATAGCACAGATACGCAGTATTTT. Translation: CSADLEWTSGKYSTDTQYF.